This TCR beta chain was documented in a study of T cell repertoires in cytomegalovirus infection. At the level of the study: Public TCR beta signatures indicated both CMV infection and matching HLA type.

This clonotype came up a few times. What it binds is unknown. TCRdb ran MiXCR on the reads and lists one entry per CDR3 protein. Of 480,000 or so distinct CDR3 sequences listed, around 11% are singletons. Study-wide results and limits: In two of eight donors, the top clonotype was HLA-C-restricted CMV-specific. Carriers of CMV plus the relevant HLA were identified by cumulative public TCR beta family frequency.

The clonotype comes from a human donor in good health (CMV status not recorded). Some clones in this sample may be carry-over from other donors' samples. Material for sequencing was PBMCs.

DNA for the CDR3: TGTGCCACCAGCATGGGACCGAACACTGAAGCTTTCTTT. This codes for CATSMGPNTEAFF. The chain joins TRBV24-1 to TRBJ1-1, with D perhaps TRBD1 (5 bases). The V gene lost 7 bases and the J gene lost 1 base, with 9 bases spanning the gap. Germline V CDR1 and CDR2: KGHDR, SFDVKD. The CDR3 contains 13 residues.